The clone carrying this TCR beta chain was observed a single time. Its antigen is unidentified. The germline CDR1 and CDR2 sequences are SNHLY and FYNNEI. The CDR3 consists of 11 residues. V lost 6 bases and J 3 bases, leaving 6 bases between the germline ends. These data originate in a study of shared clonotypes between healthy human individuals. Study conclusions and caveats: The represented genetic and exposure-history diversity was limited by the small number of donors.

All the donors were Caucasian adults who lived in Nashville, Tennessee. Generated by immunoSEQ multiplex PCR, the TCRdb table keeps only in-frame clones and is missing some. The repertoire holds roughly 2.5 million clones, with around 90% as singletons. The origin of this receptor is a man aged 18 to 35 in good health. J is TRBJ2-7 and V is TRBV2; D not certain. Sequenced input: naive CD4+ T cells sorted from blood. The sample's subset: CD45RA+ positively selected. CDR3 DNA sequence: TGTGCCAGCAGGTTCTTCTACGAGCAGTACTTC. It encodes CASRFFYEQYF.